The 26 T cell receptor beta chains given below trace back to one sample, sequenced in a study of cytomegalovirus exposure and HLA in healthy donors (TCRdb year 2017). The library was made by the immunoSEQ multiplex PCR assay. As stored in TCRdb, this immuneACCESS dataset retains in-frame rearrangements with V and J assigned. A fraction of the clones does not appear; measured against another copy, unresolved V genes explain less than half of the discrepancy, and the remainder lacks a known reason. This sample comprises tens of thousands of clones, just under 95% of them detected only once. Clones ranked in the top ten supply roughly 0.74% of the sample. Sequencing input: PBMCs. All receptors come from a man aged 18-30 years in good health and CMV-seronegative.

The chain uses TRBV18 and TRBJ2-1; possibly TRBD2 for D (6 bases). CDR1 is KGHSH, CDR2 LQKENI, per germline. This CDR3 contains 16 residues. The germline V and J ends were trimmed by 0 bases and 2 bases, with 11 bases remaining between them. CDR3 nucleotide sequence: TGTGCCAGCTCACCACCGTACGGGGGACCCTACAATGAGCAGTTCTTC. It yields the protein CASSPPYGGPYNEQFF.

This chain connects TRBV2 to TRBJ2-7, with a weak D call TRBD2 (6 bases). The germline V gene encodes CDR1 SNHLY and CDR2 FYNNEI. This CDR3 has 15 amino acids. V was shortened by 3 bases and J by 0 bases, with 12 bases between the two germline ends. The chain's CDR3 is CASSDLAGPSYEQYF. The CDR3 nucleotides read TGTGCCAGCAGTGATCTGGCGGGGCCCTCCTACGAGCAGTACTTC.

V is TRBV27 and J is TRBJ1-2, with D uncertain. CDR1 and CDR2 (germline): MNHEY, SMNVEV (reference sequence). The CDR3 has 15 residues. V lost 0 bases and J lost 0, with 8 bases in between. The CDR3 nucleotides read TGTGCCAGCAGTTTATCGGTTCAGGCTAACTATGGCTACACCTTC. Its protein is CASSLSVQANYGYTF.

V and J are TRBV28 and TRBJ2-3, with D uncertain. CDR3 size: 11 residues. V lost 1 base and J lost 6, with 2 bases in between. Germline V gene lookup returns CDR1 MDHEN and CDR2 SYDVKM. CDR3 bases: TGTGCCAGCAGTTTATCTGATACGCAGTATTTT. It specifies CASSLSDTQYF.

The chain has TRBV5-8 and TRBJ1-2; 7 bases are shared with TRBD1. Germline V gene lookup returns CDR1 SGHTS and CDR2 YDEGEE. Unmatched junction bases numbered 8, after V lost 4 bases and J lost 2 bases. The CDR3 extends over 15 amino acids. For the CDR3, the DNA is TGTGCCAGCAGCCCCGGGACAGTCCTGAACTATGGCTACACCTTC. Translated, it gives CASSPGTVLNYGYTF.

J is TRBJ1-5 and V is TRBV28; 9 nucleotides line up with TRBD1. From germline, CDR1 is MDHEN and CDR2 SYDVKM. This CDR3 has 13 amino acids. The trim removed 6 bases at V and 5 bases at J, leaving 2 bases unmatched. The CDR3 DNA sequence: TGTGCCAGCAGGACAGGGGGGTATCAGCCCCAGCATTTT. Translated: CASRTGGYQPQHF. Filled out from reference TRBV28 and TRBJ1-5, the complete variable domain reads DVKVTQSSRYLVKRTGEKVFLECVQDMDHENMFWYRQDPGLGLRLIYFSYDVKMKEKGDIPEGYSVSREKKERFSLILESASTNQTSMYLCASRTGGYQPQHFGDGTRLSIL.

The genes are TRBV18 and TRBJ2-7; D remains unclear. Germline CDR1 and CDR2: KGHSH and LQKENI. V was cut by 3 bases and J by 2 bases, with 5 bases left in between. The length of the CDR3 is 12 residues. The CDR3 here is CASSPQTYEQYF. The CDR3 bases are TGTGCCAGCTCACCTCAGACCTACGAGCAGTACTTC.

The chain carries TRBV5-6 and TRBJ2-1, with TRBD2 identical over 8 bases. With 4 bases clipped from V and 7 bases from J, the junction kept 13 bases outside the gene matches. Germline V lookup: CDR1 SGHDT, CDR2 YYEEEE. The CDR3 runs 16 residues. This CDR3 reads CASSPRNGRGPNEQFF. The CDR3 DNA sequence: TGTGCCAGCAGCCCGAGGAACGGGAGGGGACCAAATGAGCAGTTCTTC.

V and J are TRBV19 and TRBJ2-4, with a weak D call TRBD1 (7 bases). Trimming pared 5 bases from V and 1 base from J, leaving 12 bases between. The CDR3 extends over 15 amino acids. From germline, CDR1 is LNHDA and CDR2 SQIVND (reference sequence). The CDR3 region is CASSLPGGAKNIQYF. Written as DNA, the CDR3 is TGTGCCAGTAGTCTACCAGGGGGGGCCAAAAACATTCAGTACTTC.

This chain joins TRBV6-4 and TRBJ2-3; TRBD1 might be the D (6 bases). Germline V lookup: CDR1 MRHNA, CDR2 SNTAGT. The CDR3 is made up of 14 amino acids. V gave up 6 bases and J gave up 2 bases, with 12 bases separating them. CDR3 nucleotides: TGTGCCAGCAGCCCGACAGGCCCCACAGATACGCAGTATTTT. Its translation is CASSPTGPTDTQYF.

CDR3 bases: TGTGCCAGTAGTCACGTCTCCGACCGGGACAGGGCCTACGAGCAGTACTTC. The encoded protein is CASSHVSDRDRAYEQYF. This chain joins TRBV19 and TRBJ2-7; 9 bases are shared with TRBD1. The CDR3 totals 17 residues. With V trimmed by 5 bases and J by 2 bases, 13 bases remained unmatched. In germline, CDR1 is LNHDA, CDR2 SQIVND (reference sequence).

This clone was detected only once. The chain joins TRBV11-3 to TRBJ1-2; TRBD1 matches at 7 bases. This CDR3 has 13 residues. The germline gives CDR1 SGHNT, CDR2 YENEEA. J lost 8 bases, V lost 5 bases, and 8 bases had no gene match. The CDR3: CASSRQDRSGYTF. The CDR3 DNA is TGTGCCAGCAGCCGACAGGACAGGTCGGGCTACACCTTC.

The rearrangement uses TRBV27 and TRBJ1-3; the D gene is possibly TRBD1 (5 bases). The CDR3 contains 14 residues. Germline V CDR1 and CDR2: MNHEY, SMNVEV (reference sequence). Trimming left V 7 bases short and J 0 bases short, with 10 bases between. The CDR3 reads CASKRGGSGNTIYF. The DNA for the CDR3 is TGTGCCAGCAAACGGGGGGGCTCTGGAAACACCATATATTTT.

The chain uses TRBV5-1 and TRBJ2-7; 7 bases are shared with TRBD1. Unmatched junction bases numbered 2, after V lost 0 bases and J lost 2 bases. This CDR3 spans 14 amino acids. Looked up from germline, CDR1 is SGHRS and CDR2 is YFSETQ. The CDR3 loop reads CASSLDRGAYEQYF. In DNA form, the CDR3 reads TGCGCCAGCAGCTTGGACAGGGGCGCCTACGAGCAGTACTTC.

This clone was observed a single time. The V gene is TRBV9, the J gene TRBJ1-2; TRBD1 might be the D (5 bases). Trimming cost V 4 bases and J 4 bases, with 17 bases left between them. The germline V gene has CDR1 SGDLS and CDR2 YYNGEE. The CDR3 runs 15 residues. CDR3 loop: CASSSPGTGVYGYTF. The CDR3 nucleotides read TGTGCCAGCAGCTCTCCCGGGACGGGAGTCTATGGCTACACCTTC.

The chain has TRBV5-5 and TRBJ2-7; 8 positions agree with TRBD1. This CDR3 comprises 14 residues. The ends lost 4 bases at V and 2 bases at J; junction bases unmatched: 5. CDR1 and CDR2 (germline): SGHKS, YYEKEE (reference sequence). CDR3 in amino acids: CASSAPGQAYEQYF. CDR3 in DNA: TGTGCCAGCAGCGCGCCGGGACAGGCCTACGAGCAGTACTTC.

The V gene is TRBV11-3, the J gene TRBJ1-4; possibly TRBD1 for D (6 bases). This CDR3 is built from 15 residues. The germline gives CDR1 SGHNT, CDR2 YENEEA. V dropped 1 base and J dropped 4 bases, with 10 bases sitting between them. CDR3 bases: TGTGCCAGCAGCTTAGGACAGGCCTATAATGAAAAACTGTTTTTT. Its translation: CASSLGQAYNEKLFF.

The gene calls are TRBV4-1 and TRBJ1-1; possible D gene TRBD1, 6 bases. This CDR3 contains 16 residues. V was clipped by 4 bases and J by 3 bases, with 18 bases between them. The germline gives CDR1 MGHRA, CDR2 YSYEKL. CDR3 protein: CASSPRGQQSHTEAFF. CDR3 DNA: TGCGCCAGCAGCCCTAGAGGACAGCAGTCCCACACTGAAGCTTTCTTT.

The chain carries TRBV20-1 and TRBJ2-3; no definite D call. V lost 0 bases and J 5 bases, leaving 3 bases between the germline ends. The CDR3 contains 11 residues. Germline V lookup: CDR1 DFQATT, CDR2 SNEGSKA (reference sequence). CDR3 sequence (DNA): TGCAGTGCTAGAGATCAAGATACGCAGTATTTT. Residues: CSARDQDTQYF.

Of note for this clone: Germline is not matched at one junction end, which may reflect a read error. The chain uses TRBV11-2 and TRBJ2-1; 12 nucleotides agree with TRBD2. CDR3 size: 14 residues. Germline loops: CDR1 SGHAT, CDR2 FQNNGV. The CDR3 DNA reads TGTGCCAGCAGGGAGACTAGCGGGAGAGATGCCCAGGTCTTC. It encodes CASRETSGRDAQVF. The variable domain in full, with the rest retrieved from reference TRBV11-2 and TRBJ2-1, is EAGVAQSPRYKIIEKRQSVAFWCNPISGHATLYWYQQILGQGPKLLIQFQNNGVVDDSQLPKDRFSAERLKGVDSTLKIQPAKLEDSAVYLCASRETSGRDAQVFGPGTRLTVL.

Concerning this clone itself: Other nucleotide sequences in the sample specify the same CDR3. The V gene is TRBV27, the J gene TRBJ1-4; D is perhaps TRBD1 (5 bases). This CDR3 contains 17 residues. In germline, CDR1 is MNHEY, CDR2 SMNVEV (reference sequence). V lost 6 bases and J lost 0, with 17 bases in between. The CDR3 DNA sequence: TGTGCCAGCAGAAAAGTAGGGACTGAGGCAACTAATGAAAAACTGTTTTTT. It encodes CASRKVGTEATNEKLFF.

This chain links TRBV11-3 with TRBJ2-1; 11 nucleotides line up with TRBD1. The germline V gene encodes CDR1 SGHNT and CDR2 YENEEA. The CDR3 consists of 15 residues. Unmatched junction bases numbered 7, after V lost 4 bases and J lost 8 bases. The CDR3 DNA follows: TGTGCCAGCAGCTGGGGGACAGGGGGGCTTGATGAGCAGTTCTTC. Translating gives CASSWGTGGLDEQFF.

The V call is TRBV4-1, the J call TRBJ1-2, with D tentatively TRBD1 (5 bases). V lost 1 base and J lost 3, with 21 bases in between. The length of the CDR3 is 18 residues. The germline CDR1 and CDR2 sequences are MGHRA and YSYEKL. The CDR3 bases are TGCGCCAGCAGCCAAGTTCCCTTCGGGCGGGGGATAGACTATGGCTACACCTTC. Translation: CASSQVPFGRGIDYGYTF.

The rearrangement uses TRBV6-1 and TRBJ1-2; D gene unclear. Germline loops: CDR1 MNHNS, CDR2 SASEGT. Between the trimmed V and J ends, which lost 2 bases and 6 bases, there was a span of 16 bases. CDR3 length: 15 amino acids. The CDR3 loop is CASSEQRPGADGYTF. The CDR3 DNA follows: TGTGCCAGCAGTGAACAGAGACCCGGTGCGGATGGCTACACCTTC.

The chain is built from TRBV9 and TRBJ2-1; 9 bases are a match to TRBD2. J was trimmed by 1 base and V by 1 base; bases with no gene match: 6. Germline CDR1 SGDLS, CDR2 YYNGEE. The CDR3 has 17 amino acids. The CDR3 bases are TGTGCCAGCAGCGTAAGCGGGAGGTTTGGGTCCTACAATGAGCAGTTCTTC. It codes for CASSVSGRFGSYNEQFF. Based on the CDR3 plus reference TRBV9 and TRBJ2-1, the full variable domain is DSGVTQTPKHLITATGQRVTLRCSPRSGDLSVYWYQQSLDQGLQFLIQYYNGEERAKGNILERFSAQQFPDLHSELNLSSLELGDSALYFCASSVSGRFGSYNEQFFGPGTRLTVL.

The V call is TRBV6-5, the J call TRBJ1-1; D is ambiguous. The V gene lost 9 bases and the J gene lost 1 base, with 6 bases spanning the gap. The CDR3 has 11 amino acids. The germline V gene encodes CDR1 MNHEY and CDR2 SVGAGI. The chain's CDR3 is CASSWNTEAFF. The DNA of the CDR3 is TGTGCCAGTTCTTGGAACACTGAAGCTTTCTTT.